This TCR beta chain came from a study of cytomegalovirus exposure and HLA in healthy donors. The PCR ran on 60 Vbeta and 13 Jbeta primers. Sequencing was performed with immunoSEQ multiplex PCR; in TCRdb, only in-frame clones are kept and a portion is missing. Among roughly 150,000 clones listed, roughly three quarters were seen once. Germline lookup yields CDR1 SGHVS and CDR2 FQNEAQ. The length of the CDR3 is 15 residues. V dropped 0 bases and J dropped 4; count of bases not matched to a gene: 3. This clone was observed a handful of times. The rearrangement joins TRBV7-8 to TRBJ1-1; TRBD1 matches at 9 bases. The sequence was obtained from a woman under 40 in good health and CMV-seronegative. The specimen sequenced was PBMCs. CDR3 sequence reads: CASSLADRGVTEAFF. DNA for the CDR3: TGTGCCAGCAGCTTAGCAGACAGGGGGGTCACTGAAGCTTTCTTT.